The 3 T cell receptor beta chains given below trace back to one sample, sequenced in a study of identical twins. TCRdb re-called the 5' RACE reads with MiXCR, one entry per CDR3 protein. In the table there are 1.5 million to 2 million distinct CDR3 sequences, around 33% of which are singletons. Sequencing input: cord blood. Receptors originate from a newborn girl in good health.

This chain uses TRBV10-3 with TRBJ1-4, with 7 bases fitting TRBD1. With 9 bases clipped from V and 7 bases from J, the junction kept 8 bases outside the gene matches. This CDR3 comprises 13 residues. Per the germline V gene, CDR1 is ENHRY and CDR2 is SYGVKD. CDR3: CAISRGSSEKLFF. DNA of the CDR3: TGTGCCATATCCAGGGGGAGTAGTGAAAAACTGTTTTTT.

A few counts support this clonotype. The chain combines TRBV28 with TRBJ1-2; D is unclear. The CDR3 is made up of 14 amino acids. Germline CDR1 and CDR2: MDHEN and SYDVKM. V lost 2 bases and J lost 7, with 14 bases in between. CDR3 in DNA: TGTGCCAGCAGTTTAGGAACATCGCCTTCTGGCTACACCTTC. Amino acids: CASSLGTSPSGYTF.

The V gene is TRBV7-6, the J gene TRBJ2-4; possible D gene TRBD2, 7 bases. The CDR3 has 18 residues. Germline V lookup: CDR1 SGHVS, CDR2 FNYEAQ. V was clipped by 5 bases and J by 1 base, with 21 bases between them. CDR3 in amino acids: CASSQNPGKGGAKNIQYF. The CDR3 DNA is TGTGCCAGCAGCCAAAACCCAGGAAAGGGGGGGGCCAAAAACATTCAGTACTTC.